The source of this T cell receptor beta chain is a study of tumor and adjacent non-tumor tissue in lung cancer. Study as a whole: Aged about 30 to 76 years, patients included nine to ten men and about 5 women with stage I to III disease. Samples averaged approximately 4.2 million productive TCRbeta reads each.

TCRbeta libraries were built with three rounds of nested PCR, modified from ARM-PCR. MiXCR, run by TCRdb on the multiplex PCR reads, gives a single entry per CDR3 protein. The sample holds fewer than 90,000 distinct CDR3 sequences, approximately 73% seen once. The template was RNA from unsorted bulk tissue. Distant lung tissue was collected more than 3 cm away from the tumor edge. The germline CDR1 and CDR2 sequences are MNHEY and SVGEGT. Between the trimmed V and J ends, which lost 8 bases and 13 bases, there was a span of 18 bases. This CDR3 spans 11 amino acids. V gene TRBV6-2 or TRBV6-3 combines with J gene TRBJ2-7, with unresolved D. Sequenced sample: distant non-tumor lung tissue. The receptor was derived from a woman aged 45-65 years with non-small cell lung cancer. DNA of the CDR3: TGTGCCAGCCTGACCCTGAGAGTCAATTACTTC. It encodes CASLTLRVNYF.